This T cell receptor beta chain originates from a study of blood T cells in healthy people across ages. Study-wide points: Not knowing donor CMV status may have confounded expanded clonotype changes. A greater number of naive CD4+ cells and higher diversity distinguished long-lived donors from aged donors. TCR beta diversity, measured per million T cells, fell in a roughly linear way with age.

Investigators took about 10 milliliters of peripheral blood from every donor. A J-beta primer mix and a sample-barcoded 5' primer were used in a second PCR of about 7 to 12 cycles. A single record per CDR3 protein comes from TCRdb applying MiXCR to the 5' RACE reads. The sample has about 800,000 distinct CDR3 sequences, 55% to 70% seen once. The germline gives CDR1 SGHRS, CDR2 YFSETQ. The CDR3 sequence is 15 residues long. The germline V and J ends were trimmed by 4 bases and 8 bases, with 19 bases remaining between them. About this clonotype: Its antigen is currently unknown.

The V gene is TRBV5-1, the J gene TRBJ2-1, with D possibly matching TRBD1 (6 bases). The specimen was blood. The sequence was obtained from a man aged 30 to 45 in good health. The DNA of the CDR3 is TGCGCCAGCAGCCGGGCGGCAGGGGATTGGGATGAGCAGTTCTTC. This gives the protein CASSRAAGDWDEQFF.